The clone carrying this T cell receptor beta chain was detected a few times. The table came from immunoSEQ multiplex PCR; TCRdb's copy has only in-frame clones and leaves some out. The table includes 260,000 or so clones, over 75% detected once. The sample originates from a study of control samples from healthy donors and cancer patients. Looked up from germline, CDR1 is KGHSH and CDR2 is LQKENI. Trimming pared 2 bases from V and 1 base from J, leaving 5 bases between. CDR3 length equals 13 residues. This TCR was sampled from a woman aged 55-70 years with lung cancer. Sequenced material: PBMCs. This chain uses TRBV18 with TRBJ1-1; unclear D gene. The DNA for the CDR3 is TGTGCCAGCTCACCATCTCCGAACACTGAAGCTTTCTTT. As protein: CASSPSPNTEAFF.